This T cell receptor (beta chain) appears in the sequencing data of a study of cytomegalovirus exposure and HLA in healthy donors. Across the study: Inside one of the first data releases sat some 85 million unique TCRs taken from HLA-typed donors. Study-level results: Cytomegalovirus association was assigned to 170 or so TCR beta chains. Usually a TCR sequence was rare, but some public TCRs were found in many donors.

Vbeta (60) and Jbeta (13) primers were used in the PCR. Clones were sequenced by immunoSEQ multiplex PCR, and TCRdb holds only the in-frame ones, with some missing. The top ten clones hold 4.9% of a sample with more than 130,000 clones, approximately 80% of them seen once. About this clone itself: The antigen is unknown.

Trimming removed 2 bases from V and 5 bases from J, with 15 bases in between. The CDR3 consists of 16 residues. Germline V CDR1 and CDR2: MGHRA, YSYEKL. The sequencing input was PBMCs. The sequence came from a woman between 50 and 59 years old in good health and CMV-seronegative. The chain combines TRBV4-1 with TRBJ1-4; maybe TRBD1 (5 bases). CDR3: CASSQTRIGGNEKLFF. As DNA, the CDR3 is TGCGCCAGCAGCCAAACTAGGATCGGGGGGAATGAAAAACTGTTTTTT.